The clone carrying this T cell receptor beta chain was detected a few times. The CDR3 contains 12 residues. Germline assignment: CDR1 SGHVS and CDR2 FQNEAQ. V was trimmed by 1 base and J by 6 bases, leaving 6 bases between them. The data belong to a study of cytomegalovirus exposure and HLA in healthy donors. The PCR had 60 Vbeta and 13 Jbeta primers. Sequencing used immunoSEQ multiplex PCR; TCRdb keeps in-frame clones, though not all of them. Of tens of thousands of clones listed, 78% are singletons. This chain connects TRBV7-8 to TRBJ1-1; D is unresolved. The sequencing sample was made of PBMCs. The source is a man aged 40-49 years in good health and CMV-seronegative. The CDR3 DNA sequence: TGTGCCAGCAGCTTAGTCCGCGCTGAAGCTTTCTTT. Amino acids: CASSLVRAEAFF.